Following are 28 T cell receptor beta chains from one sample sequenced in a study of cytomegalovirus exposure and HLA in healthy donors. This PCR relied on a set of 60 Vbeta primers and 13 Jbeta primers. This table comes from immunoSEQ multiplex PCR, and its TCRdb copy is limited to in-frame clones, with some not included. The sample includes some 150,000 clones, roughly 83% of them seen just once. The sample comprised PBMCs. The receptors here all came from a man between 25 and 39 years old in good health and CMV-seropositive.

V gene TRBV4-1 combines with J gene TRBJ2-3, with TRBD1 as a possible D gene (5 bases). V was shortened by 0 bases and J by 0 bases, with 10 bases between the two germline ends. The CDR3 runs 16 residues. CDR1 and CDR2 (germline): MGHRA, YSYEKL. The CDR3 sequence is CASSQETGRSTDTQYF. CDR3 nucleotides: TGCGCCAGCAGCCAAGAAACAGGCCGAAGCACAGATACGCAGTATTTT.

The gene calls are TRBV28 and TRBJ2-2; a weak D match, TRBD1 (5 bases). Germline lookup yields CDR1 MDHEN and CDR2 SYDVKM. This CDR3 spans 13 amino acids. Deletions cut 6 bases from V and 0 bases from J, with 5 bases between. The CDR3 DNA reads as TGTGCCAGCAGGACAGCGAACACCGGGGAGCTGTTTTTT. It codes for CASRTANTGELFF.

V and J are TRBV2 and TRBJ2-1; a weak D match, TRBD1 (5 bases). The V gene's germline CDR1 is SNHLY and CDR2 FYNNEI. The CDR3 consists of 14 residues. V shed 7 bases and J shed 1 base, with 11 bases lying between them. The chain's CDR3 is CASTQGVSYNEQFF. The CDR3, as DNA: TGTGCCAGCACTCAAGGGGTTTCCTACAATGAGCAGTTCTTC.

V gene TRBV11-2 combines with J gene TRBJ2-1; 8 bases match TRBD2. CDR1 is SGHAT, CDR2 FQNNGV, per germline. The CDR3 totals 16 residues. The trim removed 7 bases at V and 6 bases at J, leaving 14 bases unmatched. The CDR3 here is CASTPGGSGGTNEQFF. The CDR3 nucleotides read TGTGCCAGCACCCCCGGGGGAAGCGGGGGAACCAATGAGCAGTTCTTC.

The rearrangement joins TRBV11-2 to TRBJ1-6; 9 bases are shared with TRBD1. The trim removed 6 bases at V and 10 bases at J, leaving 7 bases unmatched. This CDR3 has 14 residues. The V gene's germline CDR1 is SGHAT and CDR2 FQNNGV. The CDR3 sequence: CASREQGAESPLHF. In DNA, the CDR3 is TGTGCCAGCAGGGAACAGGGGGCTGAATCACCCCTCCACTTT.

This clone has ten or more counts. This chain joins TRBV6-4 and TRBJ1-1; D is perhaps TRBD1 (6 bases). The germline V gene has CDR1 MRHNA and CDR2 SNTAGT. The CDR3 loop spans 14 amino acids. Trimming left V 6 bases short and J 4 bases short, with 15 bases between. This CDR3 reads CASRMDSVSTEAFF. The CDR3 bases are TGTGCCAGCAGGATGGACAGTGTGAGCACTGAAGCTTTCTTT.

The sample holds a few counts of this clone. The V and J genes are TRBV7-7 and TRBJ2-3, with 8 bases lining up with TRBD2. CDR3 size: 16 residues. Losses at the gene ends were 1 base for V and 2 bases for J; bases not matched to a gene: 5. Germline V gene sequence: CDR1 SSHAT, CDR2 FNYEAQ (reference sequence). CDR3 in amino acids: CASSLGLRGATDTQYF. CDR3 in DNA: TGTGCCAGCAGCTTAGGTTTGCGGGGGGCCACAGATACGCAGTATTTT.

The CDR3 DNA reads as TGTGCCAGCAGCCCCGTAGGGGCGGTGAACACTGAAGCTTTCTTT. It translates to CASSPVGAVNTEAFF. J is TRBJ1-1 and V is TRBV5-6; maybe TRBD1 (5 bases). The V end was cut by 4 bases, the J end by 0 bases, with 13 bases between. This CDR3 contains 15 residues. CDR1 and CDR2 (germline): SGHDT, YYEEEE.

This clone was detected once. The chain is built from TRBV4-3 and TRBJ2-3, with TRBD2 matching over 8 bases. Germline CDR1 reads LGHNA; CDR2 reads YSLEER. The CDR3 runs to 16 residues. Trimming took 0 bases from V and 4 from J; bases not matched to a gene: 6. The CDR3 DNA reads TGCGCCAGCAGCCAAGAAGAGCGGGGGCGCGCAGATACGCAGTATTTT. It yields the protein CASSQEERGRADTQYF.

V and J are TRBV5-1 and TRBJ2-2, with D possibly being TRBD1 (5 bases). CDR3 length equals 13 residues. Per germline, CDR1 SGHRS and CDR2 YFSETQ. Trimming removed 2 bases at V and 4 bases at J, with 6 bases between. CDR3 sequence: CASSFQGTGELFF. DNA of the CDR3: TGCGCCAGCAGCTTTCAGGGCACCGGGGAGCTGTTTTTT.

The chain uses TRBV19 and TRBJ1-4; D remains unclear. This CDR3 is 12 amino acids long. V was pared by 5 bases and J by 12 bases, with 13 bases between. Germline CDR1 and CDR2: LNHDA and SQIVND (reference sequence). Here the CDR3 DNA reads TGTGCCAGTAGTCCCCGACCGAGGCAACTGTTTTTT. This encodes CASSPRPRQLFF.

This CDR3 reads CSVAPDSGYNEQFF. CDR3 nucleotides: TGCAGCGTTGCCCCCGACTCGGGGTACAATGAGCAGTTCTTC. This chain uses TRBV29-1 with TRBJ2-1, with a tentative D call TRBD2 (5 bases). Trimming stripped 4 bases from V and 4 bases from J, with 14 bases between. The CDR3 length is 14 residues. CDR1 SQVTM and CDR2 ANQGSEA come from the germline V gene.

The chain combines TRBV28 with TRBJ2-3, with TRBD2 identical over 9 bases. The CDR3 spans 16 residues. Germline trimming cut 5 bases from V and 5 bases from J; bases unmatched to any gene: 11. Germline V gene lookup returns CDR1 MDHEN and CDR2 SYDVKM. The CDR3 protein is CASSLRLAEKEDTQYF. In DNA, the CDR3 is TGTGCCAGCAGTCTCCGACTAGCGGAGAAAGAAGATACGCAGTATTTT.

The chain employs TRBV30 and TRBJ2-7; TRBD2 matches 10 bases. The CDR3 has 16 residues. Losses at the gene ends were 2 bases for V and 3 bases for J; bases not matched to a gene: 10. Germline CDR1 is GTSNPN and CDR2 is SVGIG (reference sequence). This CDR3 is CAWSTKVTSGFYEQYF. CDR3 bases: TGTGCCTGGAGTACCAAGGTGACTAGCGGGTTCTACGAGCAGTACTTC.

This rearrangement joins TRBV7-9 to TRBJ2-2; a possible D gene is TRBD1 (5 bases). This CDR3 has 14 amino acids. V lost 9 bases and J lost 3, with 14 bases in between. Germline loops: CDR1 SEHNR, CDR2 FQNEAQ (reference sequence). The CDR3 DNA reads as TGTGCCAGTGGGGCAGGGATAGACACCGGGGAGCTGTTTTTT. It yields the protein CASGAGIDTGELFF. Supplemented by reference TRBV7-9 and TRBJ2-2, the full variable domain reads DTGVSQNPRHKITKRGQNVTFRCDPISEHNRLYWYRQTLGQGPEFLTYFQNEAQLEKSRLLSDRFSAERPKGSFSTLEIQRTEQGDSAMYLCASGAGIDTGELFFGEGSRLTVL.

The chain is built from TRBV27 and TRBJ1-1; the match to TRBD1 covers 8 bases. Germline assignment: CDR1 MNHEY and CDR2 SMNVEV (reference sequence). This CDR3 has 15 residues. Trimming took 0 bases from V and 4 from J; bases not matched to a gene: 4. The CDR3 DNA reads as TGTGCCAGCAGTTTATCCAACAGGGGGGTCACTGAAGCTTTCTTT. Translating gives CASSLSNRGVTEAFF.

The chain couples TRBV4-2 to TRBJ1-4; D is perhaps TRBD1 (6 bases). The CDR3 is made up of 14 amino acids. CDR1 and CDR2 from the germline V gene are LGHNA and YNFKEQ. The V end was cut by 4 bases, the J end by 12 bases, with 18 bases between. CDR3 coding DNA: TGTGCCAGCAGCCGGCTCGACTCGGACAGACAACTGTTTTTT. Its protein product is CASSRLDSDRQLFF.

This chain uses TRBV15 with TRBJ2-2; TRBD2 matches 8 bases. CDR1 and CDR2 from the germline V gene are LNHNV and YYDKDF (reference sequence). The CDR3 contains 18 residues. V shed 0 bases and J 4 bases; nucleotides not matched to a gene: 10. The CDR3 here is CATSRESLVREVTGELFF. DNA of the CDR3: TGTGCCACCAGCAGAGAGTCGTTAGTGCGGGAGGTCACCGGGGAGCTGTTTTTT.

This clone was counted between two and nine times. The chain has TRBV15 and TRBJ1-1; D not certain. CDR3 length: 13 amino acids. From germline, CDR1 is LNHNV and CDR2 YYDKDF (reference sequence). V was clipped by 4 bases and J by 5 bases, with 11 bases between them. The CDR3 sequence is CATSIGAGTEAFF. The DNA for the CDR3 is TGTGCCACCAGCATCGGCGCGGGAACTGAAGCTTTCTTT.

This chain joins TRBV9 and TRBJ2-3; 13 positions match TRBD2. Looked up from germline, CDR1 is SGDLS and CDR2 is YYNGEE. This CDR3 contains 16 residues. V was pared by 3 bases and J by 4 bases, with 5 bases of the junction left unmatched. The DNA for the CDR3 is TGTGCCAGCAGCGCGCCTACTAGCGGGAGGGCAGATACGCAGTATTTT. Amino acids: CASSAPTSGRADTQYF.

In this sample, this clone turned up a few times. The chain couples TRBV28 to TRBJ2-7; D is uncertain. This CDR3 region has 13 residues. V lost 8 bases, J lost 0 bases, and 11 bases lay in between. CDR1 is MDHEN and CDR2 is SYDVKM in the germline V gene. In DNA, the CDR3 is TGTGCCAGCGCACCCGCGCACTCCTACGAGCAGTACTTC. It is translated as CASAPAHSYEQYF.

The chain combines TRBV7-6 with TRBJ1-1; tentative D call: TRBD1 (5 bases). Trimming shortened V by 2 bases and J by 4 bases, and 14 bases separated the two germline ends. The CDR3 totals 15 residues. Germline lookup yields CDR1 SGHVS and CDR2 FNYEAQ. This chain's CDR3 is CASSLNWMGGTEAFF. The CDR3 DNA reads TGTGCCAGCAGCTTAAATTGGATGGGGGGCACTGAAGCTTTCTTT.

To note about this clone: Relative to the germline gene, one junction end is altered; a read error may explain this. The V call is TRBV11-2, the J call TRBJ1-3; 7 positions match TRBD1. Per the germline V gene, CDR1 is SGHAT and CDR2 is FQNNGV. This CDR3 region has 16 residues. CDR3 loop: CAGSLATGSGGNTIYF. In DNA form, the CDR3 reads TGTGCCGGCAGCTTAGCGACAGGGTCGGGGGGAAACACCATATATTTT.

J is TRBJ2-2 and V is TRBV11-3; 7 bases are shared with TRBD2. V lost 6 bases, J lost 5 bases, and 6 bases stayed unmatched. The germline V gene has CDR1 SGHNT and CDR2 YENEEA. This CDR3 has 14 residues. In DNA form, the CDR3 reads TGTGCCAGCAGTGCGGGAGTGGATACCGGGGAGCTGTTTTTT. Amino acids: CASSAGVDTGELFF.

For this clone: An end of the junction does not agree with germline; a read error may underlie this. The chain recombines TRBV5-4 with TRBJ2-7; D is uncertain. The CDR3 is 13 amino acids. CDR1 is SGHNT, CDR2 YYREEE, per germline (reference sequence). Here the CDR3 reads CASSFDTPYKQYF. CDR3 bases: TGTGCCAGCAGCTTCGACACACCCTACAAGCAGTACTTC.

This clone was seen a handful of times. The chain combines TRBV6-5 with TRBJ1-1, with D unclear. Germline assignment: CDR1 MNHEY and CDR2 SVGAGI. CDR3 length equals 15 residues. The V end lost 0 bases, the J end lost 5 bases, and 13 bases lay between the germline ends. The CDR3 nucleotides read TGTGCCAGCAGTTACTCGACTTACGGGGATACTGAAGCTTTCTTT. It encodes CASSYSTYGDTEAFF.

The CDR3 here is CASSLTVNTEAFF. The CDR3 coding sequence is TGTGCCAGCAGTTTAACGGTGAACACTGAAGCTTTCTTT. The chain employs TRBV27 and TRBJ1-1; D is unresolved. Germline loops: CDR1 MNHEY, CDR2 SMNVEV (reference sequence). V was shortened by 2 bases and J by 0 bases, with 4 bases between the two germline ends. The CDR3 is made up of 13 amino acids.

The rearrangement joins TRBV2 to TRBJ2-3; unclear D gene. CDR3 length equals 14 residues. V lost 6 bases and J lost 0, with 10 bases in between. Germline V gene sequence: CDR1 SNHLY, CDR2 FYNNEI. The CDR3 here is CASRRSPSTDTQYF. CDR3 nucleotides: TGTGCCAGCAGACGGAGTCCTAGCACAGATACGCAGTATTTT. The full variable domain, its missing parts supplied by reference TRBV2 and TRBJ2-3, is EPEVTQTPSHQVTQMGQEVILRCVPISNHLYFYWYRQILGQKVEFLVSFYNNEISEKSEIFDDQFSVERPDGSNFTLKIRSTKLEDSAMYFCASRRSPSTDTQYFGPGTRLTVL.